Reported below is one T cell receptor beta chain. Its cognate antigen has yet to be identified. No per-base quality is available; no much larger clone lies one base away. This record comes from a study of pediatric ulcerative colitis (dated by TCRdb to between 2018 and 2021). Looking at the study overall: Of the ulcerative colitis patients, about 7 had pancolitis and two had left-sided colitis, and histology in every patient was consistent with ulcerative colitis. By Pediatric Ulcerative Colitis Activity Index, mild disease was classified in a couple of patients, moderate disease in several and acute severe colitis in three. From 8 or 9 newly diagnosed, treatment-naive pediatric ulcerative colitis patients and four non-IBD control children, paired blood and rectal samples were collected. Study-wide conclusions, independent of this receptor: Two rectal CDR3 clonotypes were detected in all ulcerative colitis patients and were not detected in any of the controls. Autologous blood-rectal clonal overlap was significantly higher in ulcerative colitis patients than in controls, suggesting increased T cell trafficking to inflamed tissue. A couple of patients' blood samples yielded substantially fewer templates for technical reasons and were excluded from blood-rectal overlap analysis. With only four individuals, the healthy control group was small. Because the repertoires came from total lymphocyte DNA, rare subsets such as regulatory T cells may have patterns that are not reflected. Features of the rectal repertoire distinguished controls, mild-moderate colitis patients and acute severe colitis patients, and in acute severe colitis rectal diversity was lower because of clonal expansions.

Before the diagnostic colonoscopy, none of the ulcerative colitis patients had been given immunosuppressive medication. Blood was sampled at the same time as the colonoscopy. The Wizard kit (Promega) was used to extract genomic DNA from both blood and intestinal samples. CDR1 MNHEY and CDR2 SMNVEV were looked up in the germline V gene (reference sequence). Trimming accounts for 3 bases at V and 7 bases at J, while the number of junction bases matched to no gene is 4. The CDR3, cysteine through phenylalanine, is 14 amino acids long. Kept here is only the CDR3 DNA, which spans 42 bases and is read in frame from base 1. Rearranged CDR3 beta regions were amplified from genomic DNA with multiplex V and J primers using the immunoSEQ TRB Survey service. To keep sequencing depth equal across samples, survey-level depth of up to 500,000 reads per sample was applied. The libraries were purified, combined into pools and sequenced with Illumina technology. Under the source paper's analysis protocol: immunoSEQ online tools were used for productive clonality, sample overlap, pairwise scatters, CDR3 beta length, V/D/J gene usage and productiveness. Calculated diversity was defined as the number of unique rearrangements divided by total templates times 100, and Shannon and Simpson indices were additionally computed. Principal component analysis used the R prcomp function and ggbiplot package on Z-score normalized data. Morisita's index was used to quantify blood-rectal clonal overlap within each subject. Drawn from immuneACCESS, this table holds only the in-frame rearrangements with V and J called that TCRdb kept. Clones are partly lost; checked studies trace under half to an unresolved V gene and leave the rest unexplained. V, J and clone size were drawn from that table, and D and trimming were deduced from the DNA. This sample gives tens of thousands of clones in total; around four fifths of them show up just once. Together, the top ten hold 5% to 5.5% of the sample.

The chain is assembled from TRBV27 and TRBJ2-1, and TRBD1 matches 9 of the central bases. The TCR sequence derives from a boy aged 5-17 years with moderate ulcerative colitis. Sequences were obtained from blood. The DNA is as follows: TGTGCCAGCAGTTTGGGACAGGGATGGAATGAGCAGTTCTTC. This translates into CASSLGQGWNEQFF.